This TCR beta chain originates from a study of OX40 agonist ivuxolimab in advanced cancers. Looking at the study overall: Dose-escalation patients suffered from hepatocellular carcinoma, melanoma, renal cell or head and neck cancer.

On this clone: Its antigen remains unidentified.

General study results and limits: Nonresponders included some who also had low normalized T-cell clonal expansion. Clonal expansion by week 6 occurred in CD4+ and CD8+ blood T cells (at 0.1 to 3.0 mg/kg). On average, a greater number of expanded clones characterised CD8+ T cells relative to CD4+.

The assay was immunoSEQ multiplex PCR, and TCRdb's table has in-frame clones only and misses some. The data hold about 46,000 clones, with about 87% observed a single time. Germline V gives CDR1 MGHRA, CDR2 YSYEKL. V was clipped by 1 base and J by 5 bases, with 9 bases between them. The CDR3 extends over 14 amino acids. The receptor was isolated from an adult with an advanced solid tumor such as melanoma, head and neck, liver or kidney cancer. The starting material was CD4+ or CD8+ T cells sorted from blood, obtained in a trial of the OX40 agonist ivuxolimab. V gene TRBV4-1 combines with J gene TRBJ2-1; no clear D. DNA for the CDR3: TGCGCCAGCAGCCAAGTACTGGCCGACAATGAGCAGTTCTTC. Translating it yields CASSQVLADNEQFF.